The 8 T cell receptor beta chains in this list originate from one sample, sequenced in a study of T cell changes during pregnancy in multiple sclerosis. Sequencing used immunoSEQ multiplex PCR; TCRdb keeps in-frame clones, though not all of them. The data contain roughly 44,000 clones, 70% to 90% of them singletons. Source: CD8+ T cells from peripheral blood mononuclear cells, taken after pregnancy. These receptors were taken from a female donor in good health, enrolled as a control in a pregnancy study.

The rearrangement joins TRBV30 to TRBJ1-5; perhaps TRBD1 as D (6 bases). V lost 5 bases to trimming and J lost 4 bases, with 12 bases between them. The CDR3 extends over 13 amino acids. Germline V lookup: CDR1 GTSNPN, CDR2 SVGIG (reference sequence). The CDR3 reads CAWEEGGNQPQHF. CDR3 bases: TGTGCCTGGGAAGAGGGGGGGAATCAGCCCCAGCATTTT.

The chain joins TRBV19 to TRBJ2-5; 10 bases are a match to TRBD1. TRBJ2-7 explains the end of the DNA better; the J call may be wrong. Germline lookup yields CDR1 LNHDA and CDR2 SQIVND (reference sequence). The CDR3 length is 15 residues. CDR3 region: CASSIARDRGYEQYF. CDR3 sequence (DNA): TGTGCCAGTAGTATAGCCCGGGACAGGGGCTACGAGCAGTACTTC.

The chain combines TRBV9 with TRBJ2-5; a possible D gene is TRBD2 (6 bases). V lost 0 bases to trimming and J lost 9 bases, with 12 bases between them. The CDR3 loop spans 13 amino acids. The germline V gene encodes CDR1 SGDLS and CDR2 YYNGEE. The CDR3 here is CASSVGRAGAQYF. The CDR3 DNA reads TGTGCCAGCAGCGTAGGGAGGGCCGGGGCCCAGTACTTC.

This rearrangement joins TRBV29-1 to TRBJ2-2; 9 nucleotides line up with TRBD2. The ends lost 5 bases at V and 5 bases at J; junction bases unmatched: 0. Germline values: CDR1 SQVTM, CDR2 ANQGSEA. The CDR3 contains 12 residues. CDR3 coding DNA: TGCAGCGTTAGCGGGGGGACCGGGGAGCTGTTTTTT. Residues: CSVSGGTGELFF.

This sequence joins TRBV20-1 and TRBJ1-2, with D unresolved. This CDR3 contains 9 residues. Deletions cut 7 bases from V and 5 bases from J, with 5 bases between. CDR1 and CDR2 from the germline V gene are DFQATT and SNEGSKA (reference sequence). Here the CDR3 reads CSGGYGYTF. The CDR3 DNA reads as TGCAGTGGAGGGTATGGCTACACCTTC.

The V call is TRBV2, the J call TRBJ1-1; TRBD1 might be the D (5 bases). The V end lost 2 bases, the J end lost 6 bases, and 10 bases lay between the germline ends. Looked up from germline, CDR1 is SNHLY and CDR2 is FYNNEI. The CDR3 covers 13 residues. The CDR3 bases are TGTGCCAGCAGTGAACGTAGGGGCTCTGAAGCTTTCTTT. Its translation is CASSERRGSEAFF.

This chain links TRBV11-1 with TRBJ1-1; D uncertain. Germline CDR1 reads SGHAT; CDR2 reads FQDESV (reference sequence). CDR3 length equals 13 residues. Trimming left V 0 bases short and J 6 bases short, with 8 bases between. The DNA for the CDR3 is TGTGCCAGCAGCTTAGCGCTTAGAGCTGAAGCTTTCTTT. As protein: CASSLALRAEAFF.

Only a few counts were recorded for this clone. This chain links TRBV28 with TRBJ2-7, with 7 bases lining up with TRBD1. Trimming cost V 11 bases and J 6 bases; bases outside gene matches: 10. Germline CDR1 MDHEN, CDR2 SYDVKM. CDR3 length: 12 residues. This chain's CDR3 is CASQGVRSEQYF. CDR3 DNA sequence: TGTGCCTCCCAGGGGGTGAGGAGCGAGCAGTACTTC.